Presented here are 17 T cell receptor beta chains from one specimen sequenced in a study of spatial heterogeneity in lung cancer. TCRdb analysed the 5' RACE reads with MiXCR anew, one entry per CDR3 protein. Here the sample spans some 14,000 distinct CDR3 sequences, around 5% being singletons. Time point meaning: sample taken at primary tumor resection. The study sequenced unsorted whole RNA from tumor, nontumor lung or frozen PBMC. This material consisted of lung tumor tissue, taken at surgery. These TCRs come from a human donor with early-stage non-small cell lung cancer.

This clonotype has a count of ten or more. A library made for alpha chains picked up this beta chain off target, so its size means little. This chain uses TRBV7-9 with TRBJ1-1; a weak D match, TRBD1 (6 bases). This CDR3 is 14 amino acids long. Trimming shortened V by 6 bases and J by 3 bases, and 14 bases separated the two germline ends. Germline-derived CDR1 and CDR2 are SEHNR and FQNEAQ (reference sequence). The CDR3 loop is CASSVGHPHTEAFF. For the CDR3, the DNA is TGTGCCAGCAGTGTGGGACACCCTCACACTGAAGCTTTCTTT.

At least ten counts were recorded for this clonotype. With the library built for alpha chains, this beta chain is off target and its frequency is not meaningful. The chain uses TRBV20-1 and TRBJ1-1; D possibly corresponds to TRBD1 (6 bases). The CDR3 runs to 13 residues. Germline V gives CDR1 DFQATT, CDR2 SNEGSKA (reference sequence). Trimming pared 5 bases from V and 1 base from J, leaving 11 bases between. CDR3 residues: CSASRTANTEAFF. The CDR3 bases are TGCAGTGCTTCCCGGACAGCGAACACTGAAGCTTTCTTT.

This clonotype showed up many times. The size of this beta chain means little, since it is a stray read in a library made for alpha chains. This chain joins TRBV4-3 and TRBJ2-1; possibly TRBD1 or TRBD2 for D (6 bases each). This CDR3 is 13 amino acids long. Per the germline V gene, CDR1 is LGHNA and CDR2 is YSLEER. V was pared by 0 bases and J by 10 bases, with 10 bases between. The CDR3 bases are TGCGCCAGCAGCCAAGACAGGGGAGGCGAGCAGTTCTTC. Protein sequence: CASSQDRGGEQFF.

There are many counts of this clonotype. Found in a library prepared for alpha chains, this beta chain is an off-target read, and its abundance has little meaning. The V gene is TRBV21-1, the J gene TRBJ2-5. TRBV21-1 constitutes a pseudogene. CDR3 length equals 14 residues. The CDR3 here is CASSKFEREETQYF. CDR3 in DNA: TGTGCCAGCAGCAAATTTGAGAGAGAAGAGACCCAGTACTTC.

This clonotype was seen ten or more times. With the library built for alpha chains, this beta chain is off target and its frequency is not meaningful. The CDR3 bases are TGTGCCAGCAGCTTAACCGGGACTAGCGGGGGACAAGAGACCCAGTACTTC. This encodes CASSLTGTSGGQETQYF. The V gene is TRBV7-3, the J gene TRBJ2-5, with 14 bases aligning to TRBD2. Germline CDR1 is SGHTA and CDR2 is FQGTGA. The CDR3 runs 17 residues. The J segment lost 2 bases and the V segment lost 0 bases, leaving 2 bases of the junction unmatched.

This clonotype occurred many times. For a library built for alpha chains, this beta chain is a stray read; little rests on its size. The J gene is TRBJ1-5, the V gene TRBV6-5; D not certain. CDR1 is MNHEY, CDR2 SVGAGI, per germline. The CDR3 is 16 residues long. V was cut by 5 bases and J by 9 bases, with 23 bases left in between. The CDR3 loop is CASSPARIQDLRPQHF. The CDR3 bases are TGTGCCAGCAGTCCCGCTCGAATCCAGGACCTTCGGCCCCAGCATTTT.

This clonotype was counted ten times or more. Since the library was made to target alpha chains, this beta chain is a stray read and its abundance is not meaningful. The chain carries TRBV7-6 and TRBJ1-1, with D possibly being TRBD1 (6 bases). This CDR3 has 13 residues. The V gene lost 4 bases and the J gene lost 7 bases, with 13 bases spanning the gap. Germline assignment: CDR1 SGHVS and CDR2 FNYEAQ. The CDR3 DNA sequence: TGTGCCAGCAGCTCAAGGACAGAAAGTGAAGCTTTCTTT. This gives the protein CASSSRTESEAFF.

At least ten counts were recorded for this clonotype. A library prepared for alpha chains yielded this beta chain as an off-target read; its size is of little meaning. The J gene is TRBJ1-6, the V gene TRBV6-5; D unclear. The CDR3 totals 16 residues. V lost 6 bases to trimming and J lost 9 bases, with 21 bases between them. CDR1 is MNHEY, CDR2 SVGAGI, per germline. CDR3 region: CASSPEVTTGSSPLHF. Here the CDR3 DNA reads TGTGCCAGCAGCCCCGAAGTGACCACCGGCAGTTCACCCCTCCACTTT.

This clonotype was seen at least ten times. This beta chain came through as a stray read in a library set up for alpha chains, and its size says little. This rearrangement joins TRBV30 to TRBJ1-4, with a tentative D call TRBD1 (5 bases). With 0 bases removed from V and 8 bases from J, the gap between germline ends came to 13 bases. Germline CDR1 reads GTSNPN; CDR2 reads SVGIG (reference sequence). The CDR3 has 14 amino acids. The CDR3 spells CAWSVTGLKEKLFF. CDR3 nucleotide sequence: TGTGCCTGGAGTGTGACGGGACTCAAGGAAAAACTGTTTTTT.

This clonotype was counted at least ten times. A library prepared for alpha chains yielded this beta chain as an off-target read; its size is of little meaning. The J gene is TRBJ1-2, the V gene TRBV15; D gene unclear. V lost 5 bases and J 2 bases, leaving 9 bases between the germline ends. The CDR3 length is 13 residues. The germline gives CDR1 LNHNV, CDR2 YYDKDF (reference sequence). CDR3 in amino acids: CATSDGVNYGYTF. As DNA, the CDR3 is TGTGCCACCAGCGACGGAGTGAACTATGGCTACACCTTC.

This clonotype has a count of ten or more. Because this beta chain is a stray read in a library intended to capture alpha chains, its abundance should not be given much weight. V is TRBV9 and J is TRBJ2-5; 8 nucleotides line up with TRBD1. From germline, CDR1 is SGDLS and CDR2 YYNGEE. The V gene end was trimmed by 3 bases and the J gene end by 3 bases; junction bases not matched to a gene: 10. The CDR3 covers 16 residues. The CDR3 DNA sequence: TGTGCCAGCAGCGCCCTATCGGACAGGGTTGAAGAGACCCAGTACTTC. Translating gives CASSALSDRVEETQYF.

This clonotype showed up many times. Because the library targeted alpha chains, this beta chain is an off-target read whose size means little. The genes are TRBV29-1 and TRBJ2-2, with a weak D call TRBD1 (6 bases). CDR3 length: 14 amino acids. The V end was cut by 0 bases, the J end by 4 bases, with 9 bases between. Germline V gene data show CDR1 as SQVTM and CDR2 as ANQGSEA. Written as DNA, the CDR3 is TGCAGCGTTGAAGAGACGACAGGCACCGGGGAGCTGTTTTTT. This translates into CSVEETTGTGELFF.

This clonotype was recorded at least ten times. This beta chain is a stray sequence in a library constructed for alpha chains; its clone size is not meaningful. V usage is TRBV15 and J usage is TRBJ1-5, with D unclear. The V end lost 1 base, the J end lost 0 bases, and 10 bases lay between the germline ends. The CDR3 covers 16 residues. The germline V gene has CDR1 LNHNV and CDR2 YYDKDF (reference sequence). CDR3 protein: CATSRALENSNQPQHF. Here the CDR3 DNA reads TGTGCCACCAGCAGAGCCCTGGAGAATAGCAATCAGCCCCAGCATTTT.

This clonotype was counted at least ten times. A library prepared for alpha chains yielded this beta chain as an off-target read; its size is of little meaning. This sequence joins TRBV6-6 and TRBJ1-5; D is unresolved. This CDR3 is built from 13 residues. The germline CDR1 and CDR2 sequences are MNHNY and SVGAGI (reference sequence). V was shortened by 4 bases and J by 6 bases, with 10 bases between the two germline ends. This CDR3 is CASSLEGGQPQHF. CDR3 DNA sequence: TGTGCCAGCAGTTTGGAGGGAGGTCAGCCCCAGCATTTT.

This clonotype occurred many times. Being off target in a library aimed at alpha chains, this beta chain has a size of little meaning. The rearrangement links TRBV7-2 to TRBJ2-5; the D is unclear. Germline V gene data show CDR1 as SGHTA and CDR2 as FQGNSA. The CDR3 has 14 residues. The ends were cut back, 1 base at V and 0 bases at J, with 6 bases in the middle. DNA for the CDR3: TGTGCCAGCAGCTTAGACGGGTACCAAGAGACCCAGTACTTC. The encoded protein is CASSLDGYQETQYF. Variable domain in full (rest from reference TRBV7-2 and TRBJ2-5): GAGVSQSPSNKVTEKGKDVELRCDPISGHTALYWYRQSLGQGLEFLIYFQGNSAPDKSGLPSDRFSAERTGGSVSTLTIQRTQQEDSAVYLCASSLDGYQETQYFGPGTRLLVL.

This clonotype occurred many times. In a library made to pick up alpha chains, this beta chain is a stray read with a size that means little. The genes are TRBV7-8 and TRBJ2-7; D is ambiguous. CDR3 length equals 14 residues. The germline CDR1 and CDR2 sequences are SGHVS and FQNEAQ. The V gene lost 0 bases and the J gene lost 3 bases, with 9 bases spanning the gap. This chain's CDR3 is CASSLADRYYEQYF. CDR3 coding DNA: TGTGCCAGCAGCTTAGCGGACCGATACTACGAGCAGTACTTC.

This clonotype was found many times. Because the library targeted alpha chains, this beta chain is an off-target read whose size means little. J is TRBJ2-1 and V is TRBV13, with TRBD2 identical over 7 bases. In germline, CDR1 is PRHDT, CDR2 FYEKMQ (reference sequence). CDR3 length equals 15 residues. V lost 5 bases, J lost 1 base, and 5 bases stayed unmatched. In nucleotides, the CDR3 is TGTGCCAGCAGCCTGGGACTACCTTCCTACAATGAGCAGTTCTTC. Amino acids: CASSLGLPSYNEQFF.